This T cell receptor (beta chain) was obtained from a study of cytomegalovirus exposure and HLA in healthy donors. Overall study results and limits: CMV serostatus stood as the only immune exposure information on hand.

A note on this clone: Its antigen is unidentified.

Germline V CDR1 and CDR2: SEHNR, FQNEAQ (reference sequence). The CDR3 is 13 amino acids. V lost 1 base and J lost 4, with 7 bases in between. The PCR had 60 Vbeta and 13 Jbeta primers. This table comes from immunoSEQ multiplex PCR, and its TCRdb copy is limited to in-frame clones, with some not included. This sample has 90,000 to 130,000 clones, with about 70% found just once. The receptor comes from a woman aged 25-40 years in good health and CMV-seronegative. The specimen was PBMCs. J is TRBJ1-1 and V is TRBV7-9; D uncertain. CDR3 coding DNA: TGTGCCAGCAGCTTAGACGGGGTCACTGAAGCTTTCTTT. As protein: CASSLDGVTEAFF.